These 24 T cell receptor beta chains originate from one sample sequenced in a study of blood T cell repertoires in COVID-19. The assay was immunoSEQ multiplex PCR, and TCRdb's table has in-frame clones only and misses some. The sample lists hundreds of thousands of clones, about 86% seen once, with approximately 5.9% in the top ten. Sequencing was performed on peripheral blood. All receptors come from a man aged 80 or over with acute or convalescent COVID-19.

The J gene is TRBJ1-1, the V gene TRBV4-1; a possible D gene is TRBD1 (5 bases). The CDR3 consists of 14 residues. Germline lookup yields CDR1 MGHRA and CDR2 YSYEKL. V was trimmed by 0 bases and J by 8 bases, leaving 13 bases between them. The CDR3 DNA sequence: TGCGCCAGCAGCCAAGATCGGGGGGTGCTAGAAGCTTTCTTT. Residues: CASSQDRGVLEAFF.

The gene calls are TRBV11-2 and TRBJ2-2; 7 positions agree with TRBD1. J was trimmed by 5 bases and V by 7 bases; bases with no gene match: 10. Germline V gene sequence: CDR1 SGHAT, CDR2 FQNNGV. The CDR3 has 15 amino acids. The CDR3 sequence: CASKLTGVVTGELFF. The CDR3 region has the DNA TGTGCCAGCAAGTTAACAGGGGTGGTAACCGGGGAGCTGTTTTTT.

V and J are TRBV3-1 (or the pseudogene TRBV3-2) and TRBJ2-2; 8 bases are a match to TRBD1. Losses at the gene ends were 7 bases for V and 0 bases for J; bases not matched to a gene: 7. This CDR3 spans 16 amino acids. Per germline, CDR1 LGHDT and CDR2 YNNKEL (reference sequence). The CDR3 loop is CASTRQGNANTGELFF. CDR3 coding DNA: TGTGCCAGCACCCGACAGGGGAACGCGAACACCGGGGAGCTGTTTTTT.

The chain links TRBV7-9 to TRBJ2-7, with TRBD1 matching 9 bases. With 6 bases clipped from V and 1 base from J, the junction kept 4 bases outside the gene matches. Germline V gene lookup returns CDR1 SEHNR and CDR2 FQNEAQ (reference sequence). This CDR3 has 14 residues. The CDR3 loop is CASSTTGGSYEQYF. The CDR3 nucleotides read TGTGCCAGCAGTACGACAGGGGGGTCCTACGAGCAGTACTTC.

For the CDR3, the DNA is TGTGCCAGCAGCAAAGTTAGGAGCCGAGGCTACGAGCAGTACTTC. It is translated as CASSKVRSRGYEQYF. The chain carries TRBV21-1 and TRBJ2-7; TRBD2 is taken as the D call from the table, unchecked against the DNA. TRBV21-1 is annotated as a pseudogene. The length of the CDR3 is 15 residues.

The chain is built from TRBV6-4 and TRBJ1-2, with 7 bases that match TRBD1. J lost 4 bases, V lost 4 bases, and 3 bases had no gene match. Germline V gene lookup returns CDR1 MRHNA and CDR2 SNTAGT. The CDR3 consists of 13 residues. The CDR3 spells CASSGQGFYGYTF. CDR3 coding DNA: TGTGCCAGCAGTGGACAGGGTTTCTATGGCTACACCTTC.

The rearrangement links TRBV5-1 to TRBJ2-2; unclear D gene. With 0 bases removed from V and 4 bases from J, the gap between germline ends came to 13 bases. The CDR3 consists of 16 residues. Germline V gene sequence: CDR1 SGHRS, CDR2 YFSETQ. The CDR3 reads CASSLGSSLFTGELFF. Written as DNA, the CDR3 is TGCGCCAGCAGCTTGGGTAGCTCACTGTTCACCGGGGAGCTGTTTTTT.

V gene TRBV6-5 combines with J gene TRBJ2-7; 7 nucleotides agree with TRBD1. Germline V gene data show CDR1 as MNHEY and CDR2 as SVGAGI. This CDR3 region has 13 residues. Trimming cost V 6 bases and J 5 bases; bases outside gene matches: 7. CDR3 sequence reads: CASSHRGLDEQYF. As DNA, the CDR3 is TGTGCCAGCAGCCACAGGGGTCTTGACGAGCAGTACTTC.

The rearrangement joins TRBV3-1 (or the pseudogene TRBV3-2) to TRBJ2-6, with D unclear. This CDR3 spans 14 amino acids. Germline V gives CDR1 LGHDT, CDR2 YNNKEL (reference sequence). Trimming removed 3 bases from V and 2 bases from J, with 5 bases in between. CDR3 residues: CASSQRAGANVLTF. As DNA, the CDR3 is TGTGCCAGCAGCCAGCGAGCTGGGGCCAACGTCCTGACTTTC.

The rearrangement uses TRBV5-1 and TRBJ2-1; maybe TRBD1 (6 bases). Germline values: CDR1 SGHRS, CDR2 YFSETQ. This CDR3 spans 14 amino acids. The V end was cut by 4 bases, the J end by 14 bases, with 22 bases between. CDR3 nucleotide sequence: TGCGCCAGCAGCGCGGGCGACAGGTCGGGGAGCGAGTTCTTC. Its protein is CASSAGDRSGSEFF.

This clone was recorded only once. The chain carries TRBV27 and TRBJ2-3, with TRBD2 as a possible D gene (6 bases). The CDR3 is made up of 16 amino acids. V lost 6 bases and J lost 6, with 22 bases in between. CDR1 and CDR2 from the germline V gene are MNHEY and SMNVEV (reference sequence). The CDR3 protein is CASRRRSAGRTDTQYF. CDR3 nucleotides: TGTGCCAGCAGACGTAGGTCCGCGGGGAGGACGGATACGCAGTATTTT.

This sequence joins TRBV28 and TRBJ1-5; weak D call: TRBD1 (5 bases). V lost 6 bases and J lost 3, with 12 bases in between. This CDR3 spans 14 amino acids. Looked up from germline, CDR1 is MDHEN and CDR2 is SYDVKM. The CDR3 DNA reads TGTGCCAGCAGGGCCGGACACCCCAATCAGCCCCAGCATTTT. Translated, it gives CASRAGHPNQPQHF. Variable domain in full (rest from reference TRBV28 and TRBJ1-5): DVKVTQSSRYLVKRTGEKVFLECVQDMDHENMFWYRQDPGLGLRLIYFSYDVKMKEKGDIPEGYSVSREKKERFSLILESASTNQTSMYLCASRAGHPNQPQHFGDGTRLSIL.

The rearrangement links TRBV18 to TRBJ2-7; 11 bases line up with TRBD1. The CDR3 covers 15 residues. V lost 6 bases and J lost 6; bases outside the gene matches: 10. Germline values: CDR1 KGHSH, CDR2 LQKENI. This CDR3 reads CASSPIGQGAGEQYF. CDR3 sequence (DNA): TGTGCCAGCTCGCCTATCGGACAGGGGGCGGGCGAGCAGTACTTC.

The genes are TRBV5-4 and TRBJ2-7; possibly TRBD1 for D (6 bases). Germline loops: CDR1 SGHNT, CDR2 YYREEE (reference sequence). Trimming removed 3 bases at V and 0 bases at J, with 16 bases between. The CDR3 is made up of 16 amino acids. The CDR3 DNA is TGTGCCAGCAGCTGGGACCGGGACATGAGCTCCTACGAGCAGTACTTC. Its protein product is CASSWDRDMSSYEQYF.

The V gene is TRBV6-1, the J gene TRBJ1-5, with TRBD1 matching over 9 bases. Trimming cost V 3 bases and J 9 bases; bases outside gene matches: 6. The CDR3 length is 14 residues. Germline lookup yields CDR1 MNHNS and CDR2 SASEGT. This CDR3 is CASSEITGGTPQHF. The DNA of the CDR3 is TGTGCCAGCAGTGAGATAACAGGGGGCACGCCCCAGCATTTT.

This chain connects TRBV5-4 to TRBJ2-3; 9 nucleotides agree with TRBD2. There are 16 residues in the CDR3. CDR1 is SGHNT and CDR2 is YYREEE in the germline V gene (reference sequence). J was trimmed by 2 bases and V by 0 bases; bases with no gene match: 4. The CDR3 spells CASSLDLAGTTDTQYF. The DNA for the CDR3 is TGTGCCAGCAGCTTGGACCTAGCGGGGACCACAGATACGCAGTATTTT.

The chain links TRBV19 to TRBJ1-1; no clear D gene. The V gene's germline CDR1 is LNHDA and CDR2 SQIVND (reference sequence). There are 13 residues in the CDR3. Trimming removed 4 bases from V and 2 bases from J, with 8 bases in between. CDR3 loop: CASSTRINTEAFF. CDR3 bases: TGTGCCAGTAGTACCAGAATCAACACTGAAGCTTTCTTT.

The rearrangement uses TRBV19 and TRBJ1-4; D gene uncertain. The CDR3 totals 14 residues. V was pared by 3 bases and J by 6 bases, with 11 bases between. Germline values: CDR1 LNHDA, CDR2 SQIVND (reference sequence). CDR3 amino acids: CASSIYFPHEKLFF. The CDR3 bases are TGTGCCAGTAGTATTTATTTCCCCCATGAAAAACTGTTTTTT.

The chain links TRBV5-4 to TRBJ1-1; D is unclear. Looked up from germline, CDR1 is SGHNT and CDR2 is YYREEE (reference sequence). Trimming removed 0 bases at V and 5 bases at J, with 14 bases between. The CDR3 is 15 residues long. DNA for the CDR3: TGTGCCAGCAGCTTGGGTGGTACAGTACTGACTGAAGCTTTCTTT. As protein: CASSLGGTVLTEAFF.

In DNA, the CDR3 is TGCGCCAGCTTTGACATCGTGAACACCGGGGAGCTGTTTTTT. As protein: CASFDIVNTGELFF. The chain employs TRBV5-1 and TRBJ2-2, with D hard to call. The CDR3 totals 14 residues. Between the trimmed V and J ends, which lost 7 bases and 1 base, there was a span of 11 bases. The germline gives CDR1 SGHRS, CDR2 YFSETQ.

This rearrangement joins TRBV4-1 to TRBJ2-1; 12 nucleotides line up with TRBD2. V trimming: 4 bases; J trimming: 6 bases; junction bases outside the gene matches: 4. Germline assignment: CDR1 MGHRA and CDR2 YSYEKL. The length of the CDR3 is 15 residues. The CDR3 protein is CASSRWTSGTNEQFF. For the CDR3, the DNA is TGCGCCAGCAGCCGCTGGACTAGCGGGACCAATGAGCAGTTCTTC.

The rearrangement links TRBV27 to TRBJ2-5; 11 bases are a match to TRBD1. From germline, CDR1 is MNHEY and CDR2 SMNVEV (reference sequence). The length of the CDR3 is 15 residues. The trim removed 4 bases at V and 4 bases at J, leaving 5 bases unmatched. CDR3 in amino acids: CASSSGTGGRETQYF. The CDR3 nucleotides are TGTGCCAGCAGTTCTGGGACAGGGGGTAGAGAGACCCAGTACTTC.

The chain employs TRBV19 and TRBJ2-3; D may be TRBD1 (5 bases). CDR1 is LNHDA, CDR2 SQIVND, per germline (reference sequence). V lost 6 bases and J 1 base, leaving 17 bases between the germline ends. This CDR3 is 16 amino acids long. The CDR3 DNA sequence: TGTGCCAGTAGAAAATCTCTAGGGGTGGGCACAGATACGCAGTATTTT. This codes for CASRKSLGVGTDTQYF. The full variable domain, rest sourced from reference TRBV19 and TRBJ2-3, is DGGITQSPKYLFRKEGQNVTLSCEQNLNHDAMYWYRQDPGQGLRLIYYSQIVNDFQKGDIAEGYSVSREKKESFPLTVTSAQKNPTAFYLCASRKSLGVGTDTQYFGPGTRLTVL.

The chain joins TRBV14 to TRBJ2-1; TRBD2 matches 9 bases. With 0 bases clipped from V and 7 bases from J, the junction kept 13 bases outside the gene matches. The CDR3 contains 18 residues. CDR1 SGHDN and CDR2 FVKESK come from the germline V gene. The CDR3 here is CASSQEFRPSGTRNEQFF. The CDR3 DNA reads TGTGCCAGCAGCCAAGAGTTCAGGCCTAGCGGGACTCGGAATGAGCAGTTCTTC.